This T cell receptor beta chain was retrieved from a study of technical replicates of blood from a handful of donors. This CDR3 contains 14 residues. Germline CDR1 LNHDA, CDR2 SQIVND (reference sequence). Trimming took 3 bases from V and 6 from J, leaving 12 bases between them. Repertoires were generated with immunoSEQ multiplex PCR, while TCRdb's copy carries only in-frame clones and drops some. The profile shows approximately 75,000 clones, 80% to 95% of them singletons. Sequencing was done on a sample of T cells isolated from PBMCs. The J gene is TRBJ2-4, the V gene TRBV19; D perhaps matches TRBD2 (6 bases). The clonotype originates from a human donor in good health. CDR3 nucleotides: TGTGCCAGTAGTATCTTGGAGGAGGGAAACATTCAGTACTTC. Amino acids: CASSILEEGNIQYF. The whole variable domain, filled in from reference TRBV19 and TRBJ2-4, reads DGGITQSPKYLFRKEGQNVTLSCEQNLNHDAMYWYRQDPGQGLRLIYYSQIVNDFQKGDIAEGYSVSREKKESFPLTVTSAQKNPTAFYLCASSILEEGNIQYFGAGTRLSVL.